The sample holds a few counts of the clone carrying this T cell receptor (beta chain). Antigen specificity is unknown. Building the TCR beta libraries relied on iRepertoire HTBI primers, and CDR3 regions underwent Arm-PCR. Methods used by the authors: Detected in the samples were over 55 TRBV and over 11 TRBJ segments. TCRdb redid the calling of the multiplex PCR reads with MiXCR, one entry per CDR3 protein. TCRdb's processing, not the study's, gives the V and J calls here. This sample has 600,000 to 850,000 distinct CDR3 sequences, with around 30% found just once. Sample time point: persistent/refractory GD, antithyroid drugs over 5 years with positive TRAb. PBMC-derived RNA was used for the TCR library. The data originate from a study of regulatory T cells in long-lasting Graves disease. Study details: Over 5 years of antithyroid drugs plus positive TSH receptor antibodies defined persistent Graves' disease. Findings of the study overall: Only a small sample size was used, which may have cut accuracy. Not thyroid tissue but only peripheral blood was studied.

CDR1 and CDR2 from the germline V gene are DFQATT and SNEGSKA (reference sequence). V was clipped by 0 bases and J by 6 bases; unmatched bases: 6. The CDR3 sequence is 15 residues long. The receptor was derived from a female donor with Graves disease. The chain joins TRBV20-1 to TRBJ1-5; 9 bases map to TRBD1. Sequenced here: peripheral blood mononuclear cells (PBMCs), sampled when the disease was refractory, from a patient treated with antithyroid drugs. The CDR3 is CSARDVTGGLQPQHF. The DNA of the CDR3 is TGCAGTGCTAGAGATGTTACAGGGGGCCTTCAGCCCCAGCATTTT.